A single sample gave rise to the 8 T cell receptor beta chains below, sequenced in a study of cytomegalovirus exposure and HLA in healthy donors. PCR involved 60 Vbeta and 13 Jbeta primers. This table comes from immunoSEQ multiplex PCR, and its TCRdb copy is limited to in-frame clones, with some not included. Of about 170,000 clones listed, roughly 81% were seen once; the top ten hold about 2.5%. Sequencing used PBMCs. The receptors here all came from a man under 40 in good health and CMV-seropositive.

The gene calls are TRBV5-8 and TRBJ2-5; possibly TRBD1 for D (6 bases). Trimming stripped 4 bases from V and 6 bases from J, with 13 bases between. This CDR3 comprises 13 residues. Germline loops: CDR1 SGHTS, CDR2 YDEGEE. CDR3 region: CASSRGNGKTQYF. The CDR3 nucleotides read TGTGCCAGCAGCAGGGGGAACGGCAAGACCCAGTACTTC.

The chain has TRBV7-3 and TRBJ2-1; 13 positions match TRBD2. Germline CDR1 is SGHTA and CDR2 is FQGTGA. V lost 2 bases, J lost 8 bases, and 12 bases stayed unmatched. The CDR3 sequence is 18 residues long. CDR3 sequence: CASSLFLTVGLAGYEQFF. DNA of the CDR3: TGTGCCAGCAGCTTATTTTTGACGGTGGGACTAGCGGGATATGAGCAGTTCTTC.

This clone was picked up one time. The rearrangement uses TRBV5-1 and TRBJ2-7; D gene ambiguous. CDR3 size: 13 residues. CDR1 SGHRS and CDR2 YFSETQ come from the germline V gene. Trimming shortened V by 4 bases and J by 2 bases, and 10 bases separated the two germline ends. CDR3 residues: CASSRDNTYEQYV. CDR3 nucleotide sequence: TGCGCCAGCAGCCGAGACAACACCTACGAGCAGTACGTC.

CDR3 in amino acids: CASSLADTHRERYGYTF. CDR3 nucleotides: TGTGCCAGCAGCTTAGCTGACACCCACAGGGAACGCTATGGCTACACCTTC. The genes are TRBV7-9 and TRBJ1-2, with a tentative D call TRBD1 (6 bases). Deletions cut 0 bases from V and 4 bases from J, with 18 bases between. Germline V gives CDR1 SEHNR, CDR2 FQNEAQ (reference sequence). The CDR3 extends over 17 amino acids.

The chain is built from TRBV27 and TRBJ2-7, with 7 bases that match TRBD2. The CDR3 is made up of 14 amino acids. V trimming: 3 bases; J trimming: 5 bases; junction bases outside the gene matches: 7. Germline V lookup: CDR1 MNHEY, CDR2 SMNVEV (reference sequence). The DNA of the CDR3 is TGTGCCAGCAGTTTGGCGGGAGAGGGAGACGAGCAGTACTTC. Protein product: CASSLAGEGDEQYF.

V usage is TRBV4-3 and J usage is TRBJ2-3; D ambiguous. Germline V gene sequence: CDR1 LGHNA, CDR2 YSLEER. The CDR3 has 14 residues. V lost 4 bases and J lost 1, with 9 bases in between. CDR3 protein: CASSPGGGTDTQYF. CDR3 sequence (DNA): TGCGCCAGCAGCCCCGGTGGTGGCACAGATACGCAGTATTTT.

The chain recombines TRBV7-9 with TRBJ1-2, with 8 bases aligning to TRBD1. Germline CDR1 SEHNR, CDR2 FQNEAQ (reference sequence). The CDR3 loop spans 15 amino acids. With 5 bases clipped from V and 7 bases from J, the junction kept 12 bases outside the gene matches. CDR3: CASSSARTGSPGYTF. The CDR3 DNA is TGTGCCAGCAGCAGTGCTCGGACAGGGTCCCCTGGCTACACCTTC.

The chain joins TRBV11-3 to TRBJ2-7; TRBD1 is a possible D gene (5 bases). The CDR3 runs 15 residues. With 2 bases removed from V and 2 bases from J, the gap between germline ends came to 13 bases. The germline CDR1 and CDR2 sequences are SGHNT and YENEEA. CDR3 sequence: CASSLWGQDAYEQYF. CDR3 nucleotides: TGTGCCAGCAGCTTATGGGGCCAGGATGCCTACGAGCAGTACTTC. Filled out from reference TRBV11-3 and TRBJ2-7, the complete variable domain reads EAGVVQSPRYKIIEKKQPVAFWCNPISGHNTLYWYLQNLGQGPELLIRYENEEAVDDSQLPKDRFSAERLKGVDSTLKIQPAELGDSAVYLCASSLWGQDAYEQYFGPGTRLTVT.